These 26 T cell receptor beta chains came from one sample sequenced in a study of blood T cell repertoires in COVID-19 (dated by TCRdb to about 2020). Libraries came from the immunoSEQ multiplex PCR assay. Not all clones reach the TCRdb copy of this immuneACCESS table, which keeps in-frame sequences only. Checked studies attribute under half of the gap to unresolved V genes and leave the rest unexplained. The sample table holds around 41,000 clones, of which approximately 91% were seen once. The ten biggest clones cover about 6% of the sample. The sample was peripheral blood. The source is a human donor in a cohort sampled during active COVID-19.

The chain couples TRBV4-3 to TRBJ1-1; D not resolved. V was pared by 0 bases and J by 5 bases, with 10 bases between. CDR3 size: 14 residues. From germline, CDR1 is LGHNA and CDR2 YSLEER. The CDR3 loop is CASSQESRKTEAFF. The CDR3 nucleotides are TGCGCCAGCAGCCAAGAATCCAGGAAAACTGAAGCTTTCTTT.

J is TRBJ2-5 and V is TRBV11-2; 7 nucleotides match TRBD2. CDR3 length: 14 residues. The J segment lost 2 bases and the V segment lost 4 bases, leaving 4 bases of the junction unmatched. Germline V gene lookup returns CDR1 SGHAT and CDR2 FQNNGV. CDR3 DNA: TGTGCCAGCAGCTCGCTAGCGGAACAAGAGACCCAGTACTTC. Translating it yields CASSSLAEQETQYF.

This sequence joins TRBV6-4 and TRBJ1-1; possible D gene TRBD1, 6 bases. V was cut by 5 bases and J by 3 bases, with 10 bases left in between. The CDR3 is made up of 13 amino acids. Germline lookup yields CDR1 MRHNA and CDR2 SNTAGT. Here the CDR3 reads CASSRGGDTEAFF. The CDR3 bases are TGTGCCAGCAGTAGGGGGGGGGACACTGAAGCTTTCTTT.

This clone was seen just once. The chain carries TRBV3-1 (or the pseudogene TRBV3-2) and TRBJ2-7; D call uncertain. The V gene's germline CDR1 is LGHDT and CDR2 YNNKEL (reference sequence). Trimming cost V 4 bases and J 1 base, with 8 bases left between them. CDR3 size: 13 residues. The CDR3 loop reads CASSLSGSYEQYF. The DNA of the CDR3 is TGTGCCAGCAGCCTATCCGGGTCCTACGAGCAGTACTTC.

This clone was recorded only once. This chain uses TRBV27 with TRBJ2-3, with a possible D match to TRBD2 (7 bases). Trimming took 5 bases from V and 1 from J, leaving 13 bases between them. The V gene's germline CDR1 is MNHEY and CDR2 SMNVEV (reference sequence). The CDR3 is 15 residues long. The CDR3 DNA is TGTGCCAGCAGTGGACGGGGGGCTCGCACAGATACGCAGTATTTT. Protein product: CASSGRGARTDTQYF.

This rearrangement joins TRBV10-3 to TRBJ2-5; 13 nucleotides match TRBD2. Germline V gives CDR1 ENHRY, CDR2 SYGVKD. The CDR3 has 15 amino acids. After removal of 6 bases from V and 3 bases from J, the junction contained 4 bases not matched to a gene. CDR3 in DNA: TGTGCCATCAGGGGGACTAGCGGGGACGAAGAGACCCAGTACTTC. It translates to CAIRGTSGDEETQYF.

The chain couples TRBV5-1 to TRBJ2-5; the match to TRBD2 covers 11 bases. Per germline, CDR1 SGHRS and CDR2 YFSETQ. V gave up 3 bases and J gave up 4 bases; unmatched junction bases: 2. CDR3 length: 14 amino acids. The CDR3 loop is CASSYGTSGETQYF. As DNA, the CDR3 is TGCGCCAGCAGCTACGGGACTAGCGGAGAGACCCAGTACTTC.

The chain carries TRBV27 and TRBJ1-1; no definite D call. CDR1 and CDR2 (germline): MNHEY, SMNVEV (reference sequence). V dropped 1 base and J dropped 1 base, with 7 bases sitting between them. CDR3 length equals 14 residues. CDR3 amino acids: CASSLFTANTEAFF. The DNA of the CDR3 is TGTGCCAGCAGTTTATTTACAGCGAACACTGAAGCTTTCTTT.

The chain recombines TRBV19 with TRBJ2-1; 7 nucleotides agree with TRBD1. The CDR3 is 12 residues long. Germline CDR1 is LNHDA and CDR2 is SQIVND (reference sequence). Losses at the gene ends were 8 bases for V and 6 bases for J; bases not matched to a gene: 4. The CDR3 loop is CASRDRVNEQFF. The CDR3 nucleotides are TGTGCCAGTCGCGACAGGGTCAATGAGCAGTTCTTC.

The J gene is TRBJ2-3, the V gene TRBV5-1; 12 nucleotides align to TRBD2. From germline, CDR1 is SGHRS and CDR2 YFSETQ. The CDR3 sequence is 17 residues long. Germline trimming cut 0 bases from V and 3 bases from J; bases unmatched to any gene: 5. CDR3 sequence (DNA): TGCGCCAGCAGCTTGGCGACTAGCGGGAGTAGAACAGATACGCAGTATTTT. Residues: CASSLATSGSRTDTQYF.

This sequence joins TRBV12-5 and TRBJ2-1; 8 bases map to TRBD2. Germline trimming cut 0 bases from V and 2 bases from J; bases unmatched to any gene: 6. Germline CDR1 LGHNT, CDR2 FRNRAP. This CDR3 has 17 residues. CDR3: CASGLVLSGGPYNEQFF. DNA for the CDR3: TGTGCTAGTGGTTTGGTACTAAGCGGGGGCCCCTACAATGAGCAGTTCTTC. Variable domain in full (rest from reference TRBV12-5 and TRBJ2-1): DARVTQTPRHKVTEMGQEVTMRCQPILGHNTVFWYRQTMMQGLELLAYFRNRAPLDDSGMPKDRFSAEMPDATLATLKIQPSEPRDSAVYFCASGLVLSGGPYNEQFFGPGTRLTVL.

CDR3 coding DNA: TGTGCCAGCAGCTTGGGGGAGCTCCAAGAGACCCAGTACTTC. Protein: CASSLGELQETQYF. The genes are TRBV5-5 and TRBJ2-5; D possibly corresponds to TRBD2 (5 bases). Germline V gene lookup returns CDR1 SGHKS and CDR2 YYEKEE (reference sequence). The CDR3 length is 14 residues. V lost 0 bases and J 1 base, leaving 7 bases between the germline ends.

CDR3 residues: CASSPGTSGYNEQFF. CDR3 DNA sequence: TGTGCCAGCAGTCCCGGGACTAGCGGATACAATGAGCAGTTCTTC. The V and J genes are TRBV6-2 or TRBV6-3 and TRBJ2-1, with TRBD2 matching 11 bases. CDR3 length: 15 amino acids. The germline V gene encodes CDR1 MNHEY and CDR2 SVGEGT. V gave up 5 bases and J gave up 4 bases; unmatched junction bases: 4.

J is TRBJ2-7 and V is TRBV19, with D possibly being TRBD1 (8 bases). The CDR3 consists of 16 residues. V shed 8 bases and J shed 2 bases, with 22 bases lying between them. Germline V gene sequence: CDR1 LNHDA, CDR2 SQIVND (reference sequence). CDR3 amino acids: CASGTGGRVTAYEQYF. The CDR3 DNA follows: TGTGCCAGTGGAACAGGGGGGAGGGTTACGGCCTACGAGCAGTACTTC. Full variable domain (outside the CDR3, taken from reference TRBV19 and TRBJ2-7): DGGITQSPKYLFRKEGQNVTLSCEQNLNHDAMYWYRQDPGQGLRLIYYSQIVNDFQKGDIAEGYSVSREKKESFPLTVTSAQKNPTAFYLCASGTGGRVTAYEQYFGPGTRLTVT.

The chain has TRBV6-5 and TRBJ1-2; D possibly corresponds to TRBD1 (5 bases). The germline CDR1 and CDR2 sequences are MNHEY and SVGAGI. There are 14 residues in the CDR3. Trimming cost V 2 bases and J 0 bases, with 7 bases left between them. CDR3 bases: TGTGCCAGCAGTTACGGGGCAGCTAACTATGGCTACACCTTC. Protein sequence: CASSYGAANYGYTF.

Only one count was recorded for this clone. The chain uses TRBV7-2 and TRBJ2-1; TRBD2 is a possible D gene (6 bases). The CDR3 loop spans 16 amino acids. Germline CDR1 SGHTA, CDR2 FQGNSA. Trimming took 5 bases from V and 10 from J, leaving 24 bases between them. CDR3 in amino acids: CASSPRNGTSWREQFF. Here the CDR3 DNA reads TGTGCCAGCAGCCCGAGAAATGGGACTTCATGGCGCGAGCAGTTCTTC.

V and J are TRBV27 and TRBJ1-2, with TRBD1 identical over 7 bases. CDR1 and CDR2 from the germline V gene are MNHEY and SMNVEV (reference sequence). This CDR3 contains 14 residues. Trimming took 5 bases from V and 7 from J; bases not matched to a gene: 10. CDR3 DNA: TGTGCCAGCAGTACTCGGACAGGCGGAGGTGGCTACACCTTC. Translating gives CASSTRTGGGGYTF.

The chain joins TRBV7-8 to TRBJ2-1; 8 positions agree with TRBD2. The germline V gene has CDR1 SGHVS and CDR2 FQNEAQ. The trim removed 5 bases at V and 4 bases at J, leaving 7 bases unmatched. CDR3 length equals 15 residues. The DNA of the CDR3 is TGTGCCAGCAGCCCCCGGCGGGGGGTATACAATGAGCAGTTCTTC. Amino acid sequence: CASSPRRGVYNEQFF.

This clone is a singleton in its sample. The chain carries TRBV12-2 and TRBJ1-5; TRBD1, the D gene given by the table, was not confirmed from the DNA. TRBV12-2 is tagged as a pseudogene. CDR3 size: 17 residues. CDR3 in amino acids: CASRFGTGYNSNQPQHF. As DNA, the CDR3 is TGTGCAAGTCGCTTCGGGACAGGCTATAATAGCAATCAGCCCCAGCATTTT.

The chain uses TRBV2 and TRBJ1-3, with TRBD1 matching over 8 bases. V was clipped by 3 bases and J by 3 bases; unmatched bases: 7. This CDR3 spans 16 amino acids. CDR1 and CDR2 from the germline V gene are SNHLY and FYNNEI. The CDR3 spells CASSEAGGVYGNTIYF. The CDR3, as DNA: TGTGCCAGCAGTGAGGCAGGGGGCGTATATGGAAACACCATATATTTT.

This sequence joins TRBV10-3 and TRBJ1-4; 10 nucleotides match TRBD1. Germline assignment: CDR1 ENHRY and CDR2 SYGVKD. V dropped 2 bases and J dropped 9; count of bases not matched to a gene: 0. CDR3 length: 13 amino acids. In nucleotides, the CDR3 is TGTGCCATCAGTGAGGACAGGGGGCAAAAACTGTTTTTT. As protein: CAISEDRGQKLFF.

The V and J genes are TRBV7-9 and TRBJ2-7, with TRBD1 identical over 8 bases. Germline CDR1 is SEHNR and CDR2 is FQNEAQ (reference sequence). V was pared by 8 bases and J by 6 bases, with 9 bases of the junction left unmatched. The CDR3 covers 13 residues. CDR3 sequence (DNA): TGTGCCAGCGCTCAAACTGGGACAGGCGAGCAGTACTTC. Protein product: CASAQTGTGEQYF.

The chain joins TRBV6-5 to TRBJ2-5, with D maybe TRBD1 (6 bases). The CDR3 runs 14 residues. Germline V gene data show CDR1 as MNHEY and CDR2 as SVGAGI. Deletions cut 5 bases from V and 0 bases from J, with 10 bases between. The CDR3, as DNA: TGTGCCAGCAGTCTCACAGGGTACCAAGAGACCCAGTACTTC. Its translation is CASSLTGYQETQYF.

The chain combines TRBV7-3 with TRBJ2-3; maybe TRBD2 (6 bases). V shed 4 bases and J shed 4 bases, with 15 bases lying between them. Germline V gene lookup returns CDR1 SGHTA and CDR2 FQGTGA. This CDR3 contains 15 residues. CDR3 in amino acids: CASSSGGKGADTQYF. CDR3 in DNA: TGTGCCAGCAGCTCTGGGGGGAAGGGTGCAGATACGCAGTATTTT.

This chain joins TRBV28 and TRBJ1-1; TRBD1 might be the D (5 bases). Germline V gene data show CDR1 as MDHEN and CDR2 as SYDVKM. Between the trimmed V and J ends, which lost 1 base and 0 bases, there was a span of 15 bases. The CDR3 is 17 residues long. CDR3 loop: CASSLFAPGHMNTEAFF. The CDR3 nucleotides are TGTGCCAGCAGTTTATTTGCGCCTGGACATATGAACACTGAAGCTTTCTTT.

This rearrangement joins TRBV19 to TRBJ2-5, with 9 bases lining up with TRBD1. The CDR3 length is 15 residues. V dropped 7 bases and J dropped 4; count of bases not matched to a gene: 10. Germline lookup yields CDR1 LNHDA and CDR2 SQIVND (reference sequence). The CDR3 DNA follows: TGTGCCAGTAACCAACAGGGGGCGCGGTTAGAGACCCAGTACTTC. This translates into CASNQQGARLETQYF. The variable domain in full, completed from reference TRBV19 and TRBJ2-5, reads DGGITQSPKYLFRKEGQNVTLSCEQNLNHDAMYWYRQDPGQGLRLIYYSQIVNDFQKGDIAEGYSVSREKKESFPLTVTSAQKNPTAFYLCASNQQGARLETQYFGPGTRLLVL.